Listed here is a single TCR beta chain. Its antigen is not known. Mismatch repair deficiency was confirmed in all patients, by PCR or immunohistochemistry. The data belong to a study of PD-1 blockade in mismatch repair-deficient tumors. About the research overall: All were previously treated, progressing patients with some twelve mismatch repair-deficient cancer types. Study-wide findings and caveats: Tumor-resident clones, often undetectable pretreatment in blood, expanded then contracted after pembrolizumab.

Produced via immunoSEQ multiplex PCR; TCRdb's table is partial and in-frame only. Of some 120,000 clones detected, 86% appear once; the ten largest clones hold roughly 13%. The CDR3 is 18 amino acids. Germline CDR1 ENHRY, CDR2 SYGVKD. The junction had 7 bases not matched to a gene; V was cut back by 0 bases and J by 2 bases. The origin of this receptor is an adult with mismatch repair-deficient cancer. V is TRBV10-3 and J is TRBJ2-6, with 7 nucleotides matching TRBD1. Source: peripheral blood, taken 44 weeks after starting pembrolizumab. The CDR3 DNA reads as TGTGCCATCAGTGAGTCTTGGGCAGGGGGTGCTGGGGCCAACGTCCTGACTTTC. This codes for CAISESWAGGAGANVLTF.